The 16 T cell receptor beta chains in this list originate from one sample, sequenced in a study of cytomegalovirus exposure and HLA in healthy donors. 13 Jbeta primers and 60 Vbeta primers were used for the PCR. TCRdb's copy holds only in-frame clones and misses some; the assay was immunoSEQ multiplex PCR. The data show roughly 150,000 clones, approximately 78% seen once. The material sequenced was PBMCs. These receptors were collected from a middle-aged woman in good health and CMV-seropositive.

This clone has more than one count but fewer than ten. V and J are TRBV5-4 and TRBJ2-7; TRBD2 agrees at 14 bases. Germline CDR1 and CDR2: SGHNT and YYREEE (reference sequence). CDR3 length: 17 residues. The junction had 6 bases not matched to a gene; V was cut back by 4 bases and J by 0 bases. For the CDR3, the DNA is TGTGCCAGCAGCGCGGGACTAGCGGGAGCCAGCTCCTACGAGCAGTACTTC. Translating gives CASSAGLAGASSYEQYF. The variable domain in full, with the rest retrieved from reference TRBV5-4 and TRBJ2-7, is ETGVTQSPTHLIKTRGQQVTLRCSSQSGHNTVSWYQQALGQGPQFIFQYYREEENGRGNFPPRFSGLQFPNYSSELNVNALELDDSALYLCASSAGLAGASSYEQYFGPGTRLTVT.

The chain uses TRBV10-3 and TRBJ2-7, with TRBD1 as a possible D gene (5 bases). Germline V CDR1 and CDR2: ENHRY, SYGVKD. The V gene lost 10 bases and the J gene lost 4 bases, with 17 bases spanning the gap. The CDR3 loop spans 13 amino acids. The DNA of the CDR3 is TGTGCCACCTCCCCGACAGAGAAATACGAGCAGTACTTC. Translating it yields CATSPTEKYEQYF.

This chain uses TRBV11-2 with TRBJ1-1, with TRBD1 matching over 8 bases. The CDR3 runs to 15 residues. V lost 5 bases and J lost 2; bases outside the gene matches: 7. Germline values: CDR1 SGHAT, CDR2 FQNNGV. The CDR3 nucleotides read TGTGCCAGCAGCCCTAACCCAGGGGGCAACACTGAAGCTTTCTTT. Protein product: CASSPNPGGNTEAFF. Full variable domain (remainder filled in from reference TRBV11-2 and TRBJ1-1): EAGVAQSPRYKIIEKRQSVAFWCNPISGHATLYWYQQILGQGPKLLIQFQNNGVVDDSQLPKDRFSAERLKGVDSTLKIQPAKLEDSAVYLCASSPNPGGNTEAFFGQGTRLTVV.

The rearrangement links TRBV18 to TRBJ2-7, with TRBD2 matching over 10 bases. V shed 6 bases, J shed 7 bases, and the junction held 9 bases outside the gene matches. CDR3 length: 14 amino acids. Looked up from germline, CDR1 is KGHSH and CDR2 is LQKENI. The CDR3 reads CASSPSGRSGEQYF. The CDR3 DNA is TGTGCCAGCTCCCCTAGCGGGAGATCAGGGGAGCAGTACTTC.

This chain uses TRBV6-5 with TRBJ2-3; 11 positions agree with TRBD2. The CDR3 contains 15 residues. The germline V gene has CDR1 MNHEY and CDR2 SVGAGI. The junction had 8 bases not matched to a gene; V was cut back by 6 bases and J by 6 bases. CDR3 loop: CASRPTSGTGDTQYF. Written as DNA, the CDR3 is TGTGCCAGCAGGCCGACTAGCGGGACAGGGGATACGCAGTATTTT.

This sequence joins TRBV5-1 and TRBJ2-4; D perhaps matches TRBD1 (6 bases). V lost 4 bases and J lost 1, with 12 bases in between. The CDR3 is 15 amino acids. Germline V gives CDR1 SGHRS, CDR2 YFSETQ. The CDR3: CASSHREGAKNIQYF. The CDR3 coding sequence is TGCGCCAGCAGCCACAGGGAAGGGGCCAAAAACATTCAGTACTTC.

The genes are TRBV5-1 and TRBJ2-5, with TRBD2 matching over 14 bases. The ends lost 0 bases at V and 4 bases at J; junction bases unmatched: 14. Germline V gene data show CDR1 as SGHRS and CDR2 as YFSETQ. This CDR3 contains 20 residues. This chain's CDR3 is CASSLVPPAGLAGEGETQYF. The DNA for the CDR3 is TGCGCCAGCAGCTTGGTGCCCCCAGCGGGACTAGCGGGGGAAGGAGAGACCCAGTACTTC.

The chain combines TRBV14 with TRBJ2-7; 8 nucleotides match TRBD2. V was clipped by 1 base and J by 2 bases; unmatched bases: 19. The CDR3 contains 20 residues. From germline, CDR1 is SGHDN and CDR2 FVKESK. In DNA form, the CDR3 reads TGTGCCAGCAGCCAAGCGGTCGGGGGGGGTTTAGTCGCCCCTACCTACGAGCAGTACTTC. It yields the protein CASSQAVGGGLVAPTYEQYF.

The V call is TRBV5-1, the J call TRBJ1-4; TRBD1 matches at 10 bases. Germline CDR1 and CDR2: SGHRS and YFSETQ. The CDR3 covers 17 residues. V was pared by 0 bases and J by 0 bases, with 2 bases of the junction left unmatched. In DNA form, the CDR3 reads TGCGCCAGCAGCTTGGCGGGACAGGGGACAACTAATGAAAAACTGTTTTTT. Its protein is CASSLAGQGTTNEKLFF.

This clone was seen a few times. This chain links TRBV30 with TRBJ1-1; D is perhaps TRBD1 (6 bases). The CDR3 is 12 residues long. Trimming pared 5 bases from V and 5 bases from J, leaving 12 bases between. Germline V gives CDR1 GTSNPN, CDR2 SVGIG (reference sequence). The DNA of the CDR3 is TGTGCCTGGGCAGGGGTAGGGACTGAAGCTTTCTTT. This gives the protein CAWAGVGTEAFF.

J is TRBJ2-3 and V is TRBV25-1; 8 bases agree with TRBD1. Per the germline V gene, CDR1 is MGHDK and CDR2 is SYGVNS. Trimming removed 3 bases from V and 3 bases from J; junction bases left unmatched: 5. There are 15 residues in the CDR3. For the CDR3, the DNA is TGTGCCAGCAGTGAGACAGGGGTGAAGACAGATACGCAGTATTTT. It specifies CASSETGVKTDTQYF.

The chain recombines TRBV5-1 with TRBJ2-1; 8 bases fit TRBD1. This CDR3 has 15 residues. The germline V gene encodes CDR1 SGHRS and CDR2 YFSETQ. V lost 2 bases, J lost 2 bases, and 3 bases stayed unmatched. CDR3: CASSFRDRTYNEQFF. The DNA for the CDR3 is TGCGCCAGCAGCTTCCGGGACAGGACCTACAATGAGCAGTTCTTC.

The CDR3: CASSIRTGDSYEQYF. The CDR3 nucleotides read TGTGCCAGTAGTATCCGGACAGGGGATAGCTACGAGCAGTACTTC. The genes are TRBV19 and TRBJ2-7; 9 nucleotides line up with TRBD1. There are 15 residues in the CDR3. Germline lookup yields CDR1 LNHDA and CDR2 SQIVND (reference sequence). V gave up 3 bases and J gave up 3 bases; unmatched junction bases: 6.

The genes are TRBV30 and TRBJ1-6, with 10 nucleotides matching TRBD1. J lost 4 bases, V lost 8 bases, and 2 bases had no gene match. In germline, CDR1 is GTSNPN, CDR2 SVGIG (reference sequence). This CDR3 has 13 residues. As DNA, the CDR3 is TGTGCCGGGACAGGGGAATATAATTCACCCCTCCACTTT. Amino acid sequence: CAGTGEYNSPLHF.

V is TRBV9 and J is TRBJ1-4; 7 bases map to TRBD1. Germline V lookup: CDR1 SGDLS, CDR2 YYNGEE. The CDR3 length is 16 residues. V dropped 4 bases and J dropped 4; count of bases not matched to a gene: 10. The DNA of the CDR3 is TGTGCCAGCAGCCTAGGGGGCCAGCACCTTAATGAAAAACTGTTTTTT. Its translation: CASSLGGQHLNEKLFF.

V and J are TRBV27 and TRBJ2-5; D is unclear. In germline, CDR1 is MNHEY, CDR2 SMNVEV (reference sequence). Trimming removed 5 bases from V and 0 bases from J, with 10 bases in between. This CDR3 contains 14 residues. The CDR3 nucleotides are TGTGCCAGCAGTCTGAACAGCTACCAAGAGACCCAGTACTTC. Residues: CASSLNSYQETQYF.